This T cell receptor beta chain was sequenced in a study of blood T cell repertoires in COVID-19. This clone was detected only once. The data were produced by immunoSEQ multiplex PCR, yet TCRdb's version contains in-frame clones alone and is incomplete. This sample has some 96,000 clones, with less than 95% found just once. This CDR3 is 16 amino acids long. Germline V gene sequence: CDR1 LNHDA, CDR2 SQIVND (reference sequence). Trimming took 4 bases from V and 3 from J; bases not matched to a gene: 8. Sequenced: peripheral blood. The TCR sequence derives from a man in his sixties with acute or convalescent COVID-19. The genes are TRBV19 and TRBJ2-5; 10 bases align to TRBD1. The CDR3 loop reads CASSKKTGGGEETQYF. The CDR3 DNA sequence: TGTGCCAGTAGTAAGAAGACAGGGGGCGGGGAAGAGACCCAGTACTTC.